The entry below describes one TCR beta chain. The data derive from a study of blood T cells in healthy people across ages. PCR was performed a second time for about 7 to 12 cycles using a sample-barcoded 5' primer and a J-beta primer mix. In TCRdb, the 5' RACE reads were re-called with MiXCR into one record per CDR3 protein. This sample yields roughly 2 million distinct CDR3 sequences, of which 49% are seen a single time; more than 2% belongs to the top ten. Drawing of peripheral blood yielded about 9.6 milliliters from each donor. Isolated per sample were at least 6 million PBMCs. V trimming: 6 bases; J trimming: 6 bases; junction bases outside the gene matches: 3. Germline V gene data show CDR1 as MNHEY and CDR2 as SVGEGT. The CDR3 covers 12 residues.

The genes are TRBV6-2 or TRBV6-3 and TRBJ1-2; TRBD1 matches at 8 bases. This TCR was sampled from a woman aged 35 to 49 in good health. The sequenced sample was blood. The CDR3 sequence is CASRYRGNGYTF. CDR3 coding DNA: TGTGCCAGCAGGTACAGGGGGAATGGCTACACCTTC.